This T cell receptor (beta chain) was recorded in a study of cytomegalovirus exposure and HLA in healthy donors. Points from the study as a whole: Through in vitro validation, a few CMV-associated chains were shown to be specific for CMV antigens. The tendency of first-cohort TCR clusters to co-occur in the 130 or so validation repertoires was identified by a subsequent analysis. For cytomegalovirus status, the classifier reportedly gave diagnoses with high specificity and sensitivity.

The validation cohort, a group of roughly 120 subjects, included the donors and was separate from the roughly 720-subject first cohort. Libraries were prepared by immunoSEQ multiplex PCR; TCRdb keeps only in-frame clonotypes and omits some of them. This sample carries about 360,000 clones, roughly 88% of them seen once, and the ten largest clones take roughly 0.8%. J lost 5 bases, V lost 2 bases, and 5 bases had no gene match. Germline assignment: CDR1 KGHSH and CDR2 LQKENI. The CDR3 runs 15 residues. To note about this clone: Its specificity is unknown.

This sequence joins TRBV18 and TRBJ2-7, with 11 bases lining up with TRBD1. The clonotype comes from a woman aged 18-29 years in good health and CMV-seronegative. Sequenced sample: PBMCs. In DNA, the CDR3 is TGTGCCAGCTCACCATCCGGGACAGGGGGGAACGAGCAGTACTTC. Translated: CASSPSGTGGNEQYF.